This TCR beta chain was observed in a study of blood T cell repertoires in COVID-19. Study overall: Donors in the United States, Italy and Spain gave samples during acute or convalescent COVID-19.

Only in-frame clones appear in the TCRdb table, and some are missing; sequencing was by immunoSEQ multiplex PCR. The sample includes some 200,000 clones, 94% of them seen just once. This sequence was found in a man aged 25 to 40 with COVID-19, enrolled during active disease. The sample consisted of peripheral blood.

The CDR3 DNA reads TGTGCCAGCAGTTTAGTTGATACGCCGGACGAGCAGTACTTC. Encoded protein: CASSLVDTPDEQYF. V gene TRBV28 combines with J gene TRBJ2-7; D unresolved. The CDR3 spans 14 residues. The germline gives CDR1 MDHEN, CDR2 SYDVKM. Trimming pared 2 bases from V and 5 bases from J, leaving 13 bases between.